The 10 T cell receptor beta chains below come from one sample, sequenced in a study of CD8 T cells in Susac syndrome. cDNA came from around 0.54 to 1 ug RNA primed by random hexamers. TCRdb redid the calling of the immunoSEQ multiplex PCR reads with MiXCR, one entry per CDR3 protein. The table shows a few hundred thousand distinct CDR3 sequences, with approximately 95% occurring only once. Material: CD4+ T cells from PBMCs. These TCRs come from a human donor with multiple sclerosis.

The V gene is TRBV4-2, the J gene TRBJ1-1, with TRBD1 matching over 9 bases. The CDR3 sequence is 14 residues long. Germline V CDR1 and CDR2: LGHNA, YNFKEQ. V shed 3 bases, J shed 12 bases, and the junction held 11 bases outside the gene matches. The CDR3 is CASSQGTGIAEPFF. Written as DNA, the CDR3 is TGTGCCAGCAGCCAGGGGACAGGGATCGCCGAACCTTTCTTT.

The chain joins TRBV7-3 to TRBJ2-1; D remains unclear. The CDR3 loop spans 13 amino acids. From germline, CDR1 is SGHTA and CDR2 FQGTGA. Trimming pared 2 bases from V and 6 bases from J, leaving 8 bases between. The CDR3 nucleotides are TGTGCCAGCAGCTTAGATCACCGCAATGAGCAGTTCTTC. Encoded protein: CASSLDHRNEQFF. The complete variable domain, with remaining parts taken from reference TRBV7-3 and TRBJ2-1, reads GAGVSQTPSNKVTEKGKYVELRCDPISGHTALYWYRQSLGQGPEFLIYFQGTGAADDSGLPNDRFFAVRPEGSVSTLKIQRTERGDSAVYLCASSLDHRNEQFFGPGTRLTVL.

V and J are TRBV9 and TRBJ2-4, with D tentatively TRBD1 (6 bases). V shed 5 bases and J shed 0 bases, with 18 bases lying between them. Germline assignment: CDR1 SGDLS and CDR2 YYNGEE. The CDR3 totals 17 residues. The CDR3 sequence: CASSDTGTPSAKNIQYF. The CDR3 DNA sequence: TGTGCCAGCAGTGATACAGGGACCCCCTCAGCCAAAAACATTCAGTACTTC.

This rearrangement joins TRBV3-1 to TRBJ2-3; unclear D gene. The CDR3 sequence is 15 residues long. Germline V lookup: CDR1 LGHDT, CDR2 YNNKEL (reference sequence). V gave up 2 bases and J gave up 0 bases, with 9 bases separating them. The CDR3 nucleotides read TGTGCCAGCAGCCAACGACGACCGAGCACAGATACGCAGTATTTT. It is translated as CASSQRRPSTDTQYF.

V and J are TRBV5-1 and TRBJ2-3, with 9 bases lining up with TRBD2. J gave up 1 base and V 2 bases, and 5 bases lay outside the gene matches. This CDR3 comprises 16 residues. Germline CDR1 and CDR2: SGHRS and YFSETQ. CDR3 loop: CASSLGQRGGTDTQYF. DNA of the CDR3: TGCGCCAGCAGCTTAGGACAGCGGGGGGGCACAGATACGCAGTATTTT.

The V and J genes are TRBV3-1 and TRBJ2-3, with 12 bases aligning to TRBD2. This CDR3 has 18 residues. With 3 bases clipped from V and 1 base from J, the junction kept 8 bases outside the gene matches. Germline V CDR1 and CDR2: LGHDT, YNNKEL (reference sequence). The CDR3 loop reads CASSQSGTSGRRTDTQYF. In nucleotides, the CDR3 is TGTGCCAGCAGCCAGTCTGGGACTAGCGGGCGACGCACAGATACGCAGTATTTT.

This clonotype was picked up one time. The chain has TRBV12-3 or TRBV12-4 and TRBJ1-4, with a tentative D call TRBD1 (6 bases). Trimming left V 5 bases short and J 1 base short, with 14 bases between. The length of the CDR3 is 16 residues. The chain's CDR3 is CASSPKGGGTNEKLFF. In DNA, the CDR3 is TGTGCCAGCAGTCCTAAAGGGGGTGGAACTAATGAAAAACTGTTTTTT.

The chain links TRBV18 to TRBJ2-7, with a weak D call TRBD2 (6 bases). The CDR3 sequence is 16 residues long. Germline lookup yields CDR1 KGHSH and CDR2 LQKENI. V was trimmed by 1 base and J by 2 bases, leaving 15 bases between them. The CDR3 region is CASSPLTGELTYEQYF. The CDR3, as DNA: TGTGCCAGCTCACCACTGACGGGAGAGCTTACCTACGAGCAGTACTTC.

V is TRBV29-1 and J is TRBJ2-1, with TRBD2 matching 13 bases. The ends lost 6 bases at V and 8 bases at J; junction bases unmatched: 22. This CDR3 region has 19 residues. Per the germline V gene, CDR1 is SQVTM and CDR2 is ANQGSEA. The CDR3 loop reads CSVASTSGGRMDFLYEQFF. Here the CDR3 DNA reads TGCAGCGTCGCCTCGACTAGCGGGGGGCGGATGGATTTTCTCTATGAGCAGTTCTTC.

The CDR3 sequence: CASSSRDRPGETQYF. The CDR3 region has the DNA TGTGCCAGCAGCAGCCGGGACAGGCCGGGAGAGACCCAGTACTTC. V and J are TRBV9 and TRBJ2-5; 8 nucleotides line up with TRBD1. Germline CDR1 is SGDLS and CDR2 is YYNGEE. The ends lost 4 bases at V and 4 bases at J; junction bases unmatched: 9. The CDR3 consists of 15 residues. The full variable domain, its missing parts supplied by reference TRBV9 and TRBJ2-5, is DSGVTQTPKHLITATGQRVTLRCSPRSGDLSVYWYQQSLDQGLQFLIQYYNGEERAKGNILERFSAQQFPDLHSELNLSSLELGDSALYFCASSSRDRPGETQYFGPGTRLLVL.